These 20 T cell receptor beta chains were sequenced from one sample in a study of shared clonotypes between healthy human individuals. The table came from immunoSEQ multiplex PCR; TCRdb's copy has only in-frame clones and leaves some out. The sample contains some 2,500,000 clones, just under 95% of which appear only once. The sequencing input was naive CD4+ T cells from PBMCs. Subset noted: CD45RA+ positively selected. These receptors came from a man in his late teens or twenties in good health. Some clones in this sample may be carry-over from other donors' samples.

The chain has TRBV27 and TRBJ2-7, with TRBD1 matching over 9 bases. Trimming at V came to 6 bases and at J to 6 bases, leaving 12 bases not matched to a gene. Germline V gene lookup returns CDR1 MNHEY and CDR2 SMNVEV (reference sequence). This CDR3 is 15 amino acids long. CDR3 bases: TGTGCCAGCAGAGATCCGGGACAGGGAGTCGGCGAGCAGTACTTC. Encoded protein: CASRDPGQGVGEQYF.

In DNA form, the CDR3 reads TGTGCCAGCAGCAGGGGACAGGTGGGGAATGAGCAGTTCTTC. It codes for CASSRGQVGNEQFF. The chain uses TRBV5-8 and TRBJ2-1; TRBD1 aligns across 8 bases. With V trimmed by 4 bases and J by 7 bases, 7 bases remained unmatched. The CDR3 loop spans 14 amino acids. Looked up from germline, CDR1 is SGHTS and CDR2 is YDEGEE.

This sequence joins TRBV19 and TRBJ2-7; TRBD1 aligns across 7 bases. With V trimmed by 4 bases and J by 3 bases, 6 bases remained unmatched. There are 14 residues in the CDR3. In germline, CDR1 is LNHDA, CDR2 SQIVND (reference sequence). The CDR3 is CASSTLGTVYEQYF. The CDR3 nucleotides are TGTGCCAGTAGTACCCTTGGGACAGTCTACGAGCAGTACTTC.

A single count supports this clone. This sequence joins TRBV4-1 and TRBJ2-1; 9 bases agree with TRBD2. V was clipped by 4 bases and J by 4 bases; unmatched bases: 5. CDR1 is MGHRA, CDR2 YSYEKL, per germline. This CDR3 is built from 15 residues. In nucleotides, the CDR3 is TGCGCCAGCAGCCTTCCGACTAGCGGTTACAATGAGCAGTTCTTC. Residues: CASSLPTSGYNEQFF.

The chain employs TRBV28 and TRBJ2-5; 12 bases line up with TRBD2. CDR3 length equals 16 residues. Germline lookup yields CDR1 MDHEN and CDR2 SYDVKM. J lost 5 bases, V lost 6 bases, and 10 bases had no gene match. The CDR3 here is CASSPRTSGDGETQYF. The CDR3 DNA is TGTGCCAGCAGCCCCCGGACTAGCGGGGACGGGGAGACCCAGTACTTC.

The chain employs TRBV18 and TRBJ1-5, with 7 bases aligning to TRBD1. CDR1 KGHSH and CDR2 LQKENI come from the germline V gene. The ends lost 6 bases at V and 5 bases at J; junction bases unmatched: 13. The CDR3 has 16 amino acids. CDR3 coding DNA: TGTGCCAGCTCTCTCTCTTCGGCAGGGGGGGATCAGCCCCAGCATTTT. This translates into CASSLSSAGGDQPQHF. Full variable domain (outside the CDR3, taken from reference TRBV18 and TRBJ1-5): NAGVMQNPRHLVRRRGQEARLRCSPMKGHSHVYWYRQLPEEGLKFMVYLQKENIIDESGMPKERFSAEFPKEGPSILRIQQVVRGDSAAYFCASSLSSAGGDQPQHFGDGTRLSIL.

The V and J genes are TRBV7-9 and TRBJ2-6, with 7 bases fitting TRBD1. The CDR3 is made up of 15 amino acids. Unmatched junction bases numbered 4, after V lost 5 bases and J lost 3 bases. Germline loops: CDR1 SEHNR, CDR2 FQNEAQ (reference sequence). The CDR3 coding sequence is TGTGCCAGCAGCCCGACAGGGCGTGGGGCCAACGTCCTGACTTTC. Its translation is CASSPTGRGANVLTF.

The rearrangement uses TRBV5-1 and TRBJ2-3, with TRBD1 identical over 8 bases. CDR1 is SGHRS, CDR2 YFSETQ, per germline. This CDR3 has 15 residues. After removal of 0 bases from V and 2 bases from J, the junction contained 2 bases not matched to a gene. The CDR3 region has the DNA TGCGCCAGCAGCTTGGGGACAGGGTACACAGATACGCAGTATTTT. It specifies CASSLGTGYTDTQYF.

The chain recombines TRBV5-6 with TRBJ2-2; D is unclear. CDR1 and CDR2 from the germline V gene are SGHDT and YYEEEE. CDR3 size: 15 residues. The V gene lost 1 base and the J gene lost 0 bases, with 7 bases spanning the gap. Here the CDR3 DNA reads TGTGCCAGCAGCTTGTTTGACGCGAACACCGGGGAGCTGTTTTTT. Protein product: CASSLFDANTGELFF.

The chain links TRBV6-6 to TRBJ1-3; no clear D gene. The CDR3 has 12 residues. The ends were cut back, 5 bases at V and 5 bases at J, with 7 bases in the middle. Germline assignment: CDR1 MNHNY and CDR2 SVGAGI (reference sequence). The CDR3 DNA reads TGTGCCAGCAGTCACCAGAGAAACACCATATATTTT. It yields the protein CASSHQRNTIYF.

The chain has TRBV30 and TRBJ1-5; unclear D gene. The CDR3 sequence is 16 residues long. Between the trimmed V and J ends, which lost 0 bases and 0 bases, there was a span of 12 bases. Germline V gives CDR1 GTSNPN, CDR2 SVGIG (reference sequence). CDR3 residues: CAWSVRPLNSNQPQHF. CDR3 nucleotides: TGTGCCTGGAGTGTACGCCCCCTCAATAGCAATCAGCCCCAGCATTTT.

The chain's CDR3 is CATSREQGLYEQYF. CDR3 sequence (DNA): TGTGCCACCAGCAGAGAGCAAGGCCTTTACGAGCAGTACTTC. The V and J genes are TRBV15 and TRBJ2-7, with D unresolved. This CDR3 comprises 14 residues. Germline lookup yields CDR1 LNHNV and CDR2 YYDKDF (reference sequence). Trimming removed 0 bases from V and 4 bases from J, with 10 bases in between.

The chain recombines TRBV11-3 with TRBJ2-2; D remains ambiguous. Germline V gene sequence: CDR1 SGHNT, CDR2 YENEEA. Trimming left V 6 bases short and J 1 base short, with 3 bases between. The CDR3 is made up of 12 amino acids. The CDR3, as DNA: TGTGCCAGCAGGATGAACACCGGGGAGCTGTTTTTT. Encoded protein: CASRMNTGELFF. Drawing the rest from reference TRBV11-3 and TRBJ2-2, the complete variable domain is EAGVVQSPRYKIIEKKQPVAFWCNPISGHNTLYWYLQNLGQGPELLIRYENEEAVDDSQLPKDRFSAERLKGVDSTLKIQPAELGDSAVYLCASRMNTGELFFGEGSRLTVL.

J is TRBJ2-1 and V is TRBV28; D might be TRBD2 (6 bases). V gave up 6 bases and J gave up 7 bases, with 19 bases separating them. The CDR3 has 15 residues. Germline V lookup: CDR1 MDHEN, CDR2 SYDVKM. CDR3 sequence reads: CASSPALRGRNEQFF. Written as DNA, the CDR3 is TGTGCCAGCAGCCCCGCTCTACGGGGGAGAAATGAGCAGTTCTTC.

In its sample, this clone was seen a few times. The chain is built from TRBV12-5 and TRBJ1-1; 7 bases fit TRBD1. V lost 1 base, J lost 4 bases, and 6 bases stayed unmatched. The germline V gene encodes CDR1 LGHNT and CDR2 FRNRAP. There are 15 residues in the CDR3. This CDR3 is CASGLAPQGGTEAFF. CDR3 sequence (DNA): TGTGCTAGTGGTTTGGCCCCCCAGGGGGGCACTGAAGCTTTCTTT.

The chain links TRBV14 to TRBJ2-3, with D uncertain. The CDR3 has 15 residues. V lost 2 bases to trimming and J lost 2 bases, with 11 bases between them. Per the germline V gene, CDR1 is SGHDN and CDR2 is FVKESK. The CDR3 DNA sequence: TGTGCCAGCAGCCAAAGGTTCGCCTCCACAGATACGCAGTATTTT. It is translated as CASSQRFASTDTQYF. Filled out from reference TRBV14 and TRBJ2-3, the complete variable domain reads EAGVTQFPSHSVIEKGQTVTLRCDPISGHDNLYWYRRVMGKEIKFLLHFVKESKQDESGMPNNRFLAERTGGTYSTLKVQPAELEDSGVYFCASSQRFASTDTQYFGPGTRLTVL.

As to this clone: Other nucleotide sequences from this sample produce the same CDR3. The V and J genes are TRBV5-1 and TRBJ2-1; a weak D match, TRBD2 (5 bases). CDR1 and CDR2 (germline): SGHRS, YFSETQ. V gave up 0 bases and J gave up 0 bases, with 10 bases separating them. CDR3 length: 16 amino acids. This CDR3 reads CASSLGTVSSYNEQFF. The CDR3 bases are TGCGCCAGCAGCTTGGGGACTGTGAGCTCCTACAATGAGCAGTTCTTC.

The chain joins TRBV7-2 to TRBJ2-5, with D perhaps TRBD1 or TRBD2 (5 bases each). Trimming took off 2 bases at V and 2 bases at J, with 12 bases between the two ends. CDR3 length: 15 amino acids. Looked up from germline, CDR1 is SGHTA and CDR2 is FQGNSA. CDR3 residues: CASSLIGGTQETQYF. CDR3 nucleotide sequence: TGTGCCAGCAGCTTAATTGGGGGTACGCAAGAGACCCAGTACTTC.

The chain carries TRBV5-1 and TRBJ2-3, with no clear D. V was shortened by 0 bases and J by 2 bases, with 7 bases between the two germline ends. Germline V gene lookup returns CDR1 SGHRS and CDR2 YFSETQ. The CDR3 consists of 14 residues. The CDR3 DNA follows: TGCGCCAGCAGCTTGGGACCTCTCACAGATACGCAGTATTTT. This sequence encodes CASSLGPLTDTQYF.

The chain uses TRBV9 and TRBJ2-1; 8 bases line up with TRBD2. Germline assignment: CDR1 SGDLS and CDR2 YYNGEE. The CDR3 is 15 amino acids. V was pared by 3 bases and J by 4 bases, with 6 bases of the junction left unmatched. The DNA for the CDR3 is TGTGCCAGCAGCGCCCCGGGGGGGCTATACAATGAGCAGTTCTTC. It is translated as CASSAPGGLYNEQFF.